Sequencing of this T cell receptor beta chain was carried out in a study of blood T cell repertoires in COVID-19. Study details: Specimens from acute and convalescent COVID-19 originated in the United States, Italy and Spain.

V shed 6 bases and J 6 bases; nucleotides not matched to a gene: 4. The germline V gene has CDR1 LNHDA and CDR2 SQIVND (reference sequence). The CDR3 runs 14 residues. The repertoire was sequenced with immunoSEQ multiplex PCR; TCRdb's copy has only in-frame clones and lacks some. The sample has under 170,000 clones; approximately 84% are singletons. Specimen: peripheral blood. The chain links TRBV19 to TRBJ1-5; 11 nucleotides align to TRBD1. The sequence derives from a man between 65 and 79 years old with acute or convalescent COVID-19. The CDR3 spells CASRTGTGGQPQHF. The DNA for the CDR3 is TGTGCCAGTAGGACCGGGACAGGGGGTCAGCCCCAGCATTTT.